This T cell receptor (beta chain) was retrieved from a study of T-cell memory formation after mild COVID-19. The overall study: Clusters of TCRs were largely donor specific.

Findings and caveats of the study: What remained unconfirmed was the SARS-CoV-2 specificity of second-wave clones peaking on day 37. Some clones that responded turned up in pre-infection memory, which suggests that cross-reactive memory joined in.

The CDR3 loop spans 15 amino acids. Trimming at V came to 5 bases and at J to 4 bases, leaving 9 bases not matched to a gene. In germline, CDR1 is PRHDT, CDR2 FYEKMQ (reference sequence). After 5'RACE with constant-segment primers, TCR alpha and TCR beta cDNA libraries carrying sample barcodes and UMIs were obtained. TCRdb re-called the 5' RACE reads with MiXCR, one entry per CDR3 protein. This table holds roughly 550,000 distinct CDR3 sequences, approximately 20% found once. Regarding this clonotype: The antigen is not known.

Sequencing input: PBMCs or a T cell subset sorted from them (not recorded which). The sequence was obtained from an adult woman who had mild COVID-19 (a few samples of this study predate the infection). Cell type and time point are not known. This chain connects TRBV13 to TRBJ2-7, with 9 bases fitting TRBD1. CDR3 in amino acids: CASSRAGTGQYEQYF. The DNA for the CDR3 is TGTGCCAGCAGCCGCGCAGGGACAGGGCAATACGAGCAGTACTTC.